This T cell receptor (beta chain) emerged from a study of metastatic and nonmetastatic thyroid tumors (dated by TCRdb to about 2020). Context from the whole study: The researchers compared repertoires between peripheral blood samples and tumor or nodule tissue samples from patients with malignant or benign thyroid disease. Findings and caveats that apply to the study as a whole: In both blood and tumor samples, malignant tumors were reported to have significantly higher TCR beta diversity than benign nodules.

CDR1 and CDR2 (MNHEY, SVGEGT) derive from the germline V gene. The CDR3 contains 19 residues, cysteine and phenylalanine counted. Only the CDR3 part of the read is kept: 57 bases, read in frame from the first base. V is cut by 5 bases and J by 2 bases, and the space between the germline ends is 26 bases. The receptor library was made with PCR. The instrument given in TCRdb is Illumina HiSeq 4000. High-throughput sequencing was used to profile the CDR3 region of the TCR beta-chain in every patient. In the original analysis: The researchers built a classifier to tell apart papillary thyroid cancer patients with distant metastasis, based on CDR3 differences among clinicopathological groups. The Shannon index was used to measure repertoire diversity, and the Morisita-Horn index was used to measure how similar tumor and blood repertoires were. TCRdb applied fastp at Q25 and MiXCR to the public reads, then kept only in-frame beta chains. These V and J calls originate from TCRdb's pipeline instead of the authors' own analysis. The sample has 21,000 or so clones on record, 10% to 15% of them singletons. The ten largest account for approximately 24% of the sample.

Before undergoing thyroid surgery, none of the patients had been given any kind of treatment. The study retrospectively analysed patient clinical samples collected from 2012 to 2018 using T-cell receptor beta sequencing. About this clone itself: What this receptor recognizes is not known. No much larger clone is present one base from it, and per-base qualities are unavailable.

The chain is assembled from TRBV6-2 or TRBV6-3 and TRBJ2-3, and the D gene may be TRBD1, 6 bases matching. The specimen sequenced was blood. The receptor comes from a female donor with papillary thyroid cancer or a benign thyroid nodule (not recorded which). Some clones in this sample may be carry-over from other donors' samples. At the DNA level, the sequence is TGTGCCAGCAGTCGGGACCTTGTACAGGGTTTAGGACCCACAGATACGCAGTATTTT. Its product reads: CASSRDLVQGLGPTDTQYF.